The present T cell receptor beta chain was sequenced within a study of early T cells in non-severe SARS-CoV-2 infection (dated by TCRdb to about 2021). As for the study more broadly: Bulk RNA from unsorted whole blood was used for TCR sequencing, so alpha and beta chains could not be paired. Overall study results and their limits: VDJdb matching was skewed toward anti-spike CD8 responses and likely underestimated virus-specific expansions by missing private and CD4 specificities.

Preparation of the library involved 5' RACE. The sample was run on a NextSeq 500. To correct for sequencing error and PCR bias, the TCR library protocol tagged individual cDNA molecules with unique molecular identifiers. Both TCR alpha and beta chains were sequenced, and tight co-correlation was observed between alpha and beta sequence abundances in each sample. Under the source paper's analysis protocol: Decombinator V4 was used to annotate TCR sequences for V gene, J gene and CDR3. TCRs were defined as expanded if a significant change between any two time points was detected under a Poisson model with p below 0.0001. TCR abundances were normalised to the total number of TCRs sequenced in each sample and reported as counts per million. MAIT TCRs were defined by TRAV1-2 paired with TRAJ12, TRAJ20 or TRAJ33, and iNKT TCRs by TRAV10 paired with TRAJ18. VDJdb, accessed 1 November 2021, was searched for CMV, EBV and SARS-CoV-2 annotated TCRs, excluding TCRs annotated for multiple antigens. TCRdb trimmed public reads at Q25 via fastp, called clones via MiXCR and kept in-frame beta chains. CDR3 protein sequences are deduplicated, and each keeps its most common genes and DNA. Clone size and V and J calls follow TCRdb, not the original study. The sample table shows more than 20,000 distinct CDR3 sequences, and about 4.4% are seen once. The biggest ten clones account for 4.4% of the sample.

Looking up the germline V gene yields CDR1 SGHVS and CDR2 FNYEAQ. V sheds 5 bases and J sheds 5 bases, leaving 12 bases between their ends. Including the terminal cysteine and phenylalanine, the CDR3 comprises 13 residues. Just CDR3 DNA is preserved here, 39 bases in frame from base 1. Set within a cohort of healthcare workers in London, UK, this nested case-control study involved weekly PCR testing of nasopharyngeal swabs along with blood sampling. Healthcare workers were enrolled in the week of the UK lockdown, from 23 to 31 March 2020, and were followed every week for up to roughly 15 weeks. This clonotype came up many times. What this receptor recognizes is not known. No base qualities exist here, and no much larger clone lies one base off it.

The V and J segments used are TRBV7-6 and TRBJ2-5; the D gene cannot be named for sure. Sequenced material: whole blood. The source is an adult who was a healthcare worker with PCR-confirmed SARS-CoV-2 infection or an uninfected control (not recorded which). CDR3 loop: CASSIRPDETQYF. The DNA is as follows: TGTGCCAGCAGCATAAGACCAGACGAGACCCAGTACTTC. Where the CDR3 stops, the reference TRBV7-6 and TRBJ2-5 genes take over; the full variable domain is GAGVSQSPRYKVTKRGQDVALRCDPISGHVSLYWYRQALGQGPEFLTYFNYEAQQDKSGLPNDRFSAERPEGSISTLTIQRTEQRDSAMYRCASSIRPDETQYFGPGTRLLVL.